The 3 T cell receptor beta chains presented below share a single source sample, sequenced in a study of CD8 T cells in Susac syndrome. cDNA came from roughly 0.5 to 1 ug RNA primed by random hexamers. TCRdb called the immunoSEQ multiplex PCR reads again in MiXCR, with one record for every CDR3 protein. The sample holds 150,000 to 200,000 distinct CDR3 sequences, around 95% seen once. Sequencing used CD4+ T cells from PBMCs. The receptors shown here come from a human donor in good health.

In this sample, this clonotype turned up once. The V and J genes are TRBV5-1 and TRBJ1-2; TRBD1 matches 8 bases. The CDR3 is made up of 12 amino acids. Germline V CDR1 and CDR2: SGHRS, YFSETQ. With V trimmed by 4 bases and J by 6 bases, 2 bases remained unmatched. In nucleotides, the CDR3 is TGCGCCAGCAGCCTGGACAGGGATGGCTACACCTTC. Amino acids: CASSLDRDGYTF.

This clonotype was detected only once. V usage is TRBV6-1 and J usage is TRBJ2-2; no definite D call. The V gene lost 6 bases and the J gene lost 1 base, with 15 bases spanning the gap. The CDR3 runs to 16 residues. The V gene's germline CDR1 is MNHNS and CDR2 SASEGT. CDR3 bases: TGTGCCAGCAGACGTCAGAGGTCCGTGAACACCGGGGAGCTGTTTTTT. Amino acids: CASRRQRSVNTGELFF.

The CDR3 nucleotides are TGTGCCAGCAGCCCTGGACCCCGGGGCTCTTACACCGGGGAGCTGTTTTTT. Protein sequence: CASSPGPRGSYTGELFF. The chain couples TRBV7-9 to TRBJ2-2; D tentatively reads TRBD1 or TRBD2 (5 bases each). This CDR3 has 17 amino acids. From germline, CDR1 is SEHNR and CDR2 FQNEAQ (reference sequence). The germline V and J ends were trimmed by 5 bases and 3 bases, with 19 bases remaining between them. Full variable domain (remainder filled in from reference TRBV7-9 and TRBJ2-2): DTGVSQNPRHKITKRGQNVTFRCDPISEHNRLYWYRQTLGQGPEFLTYFQNEAQLEKSRLLSDRFSAERPKGSFSTLEIQRTEQGDSAMYLCASSPGPRGSYTGELFFGEGSRLTVL.